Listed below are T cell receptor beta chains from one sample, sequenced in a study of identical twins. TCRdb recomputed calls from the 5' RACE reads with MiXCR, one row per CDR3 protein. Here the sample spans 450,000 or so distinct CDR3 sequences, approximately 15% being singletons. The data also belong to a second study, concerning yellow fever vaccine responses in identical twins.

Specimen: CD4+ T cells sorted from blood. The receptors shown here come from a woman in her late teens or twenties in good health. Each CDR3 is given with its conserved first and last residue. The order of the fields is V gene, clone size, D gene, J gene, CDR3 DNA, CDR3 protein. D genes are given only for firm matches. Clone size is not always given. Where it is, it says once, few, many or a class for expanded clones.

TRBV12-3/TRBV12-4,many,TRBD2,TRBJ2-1,TGTGCCAGCAGAAAACTAGCGGGAGGGTGGAATGAGCAGTTCTTC,CASRKLAGGWNEQFF
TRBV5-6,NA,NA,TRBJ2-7,TGTGCCAGCAGCTTGATCGCTCCAGGCTCCTACGAGCAGTACTTC,CASSLIAPGSYEQYF
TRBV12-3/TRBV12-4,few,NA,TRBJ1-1,TGTGCCAGCAGTGGCGAAGGAAGAAGTAGCACTGAAGCTTTCTTT,CASSGEGRSSTEAFF
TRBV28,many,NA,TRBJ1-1,TGTGCCAGCAGTTTACAGCAAGGGGTCCTGAACACTGAAGCTTTCTTT,CASSLQQGVLNTEAFF
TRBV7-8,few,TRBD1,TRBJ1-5,TGTGCCAGCAGCTACGGACAGGGGAGGCCCAATCAGCCCCAGCATTTT,CASSYGQGRPNQPQHF
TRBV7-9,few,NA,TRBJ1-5,TGTGCCAGCAGCTTAGCACAGAATCAGCCCCAGCATTTT,CASSLAQNQPQHF
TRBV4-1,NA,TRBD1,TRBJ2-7,TGCGCCAGCAGCCAAGATCCACTTTCGGGACAGGGCTACGAGCAGTACTTC,CASSQDPLSGQGYEQYF
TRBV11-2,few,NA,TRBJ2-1,TGTGCCAGCAGCCGAACGAGAGGGGCCTACAATGAGCAGTTCTTC,CASSRTRGAYNEQFF
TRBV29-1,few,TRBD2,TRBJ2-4,TGCAGCGTTGAGGGTAGCGGGAATAGCGACATTCAGTACTTC,CSVEGSGNSDIQYF
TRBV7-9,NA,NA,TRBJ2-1,TGTGCCAGCAGCCCCTCGGGGGATTTCTACAATGAGCAGTTCTTC,CASSPSGDFYNEQFF
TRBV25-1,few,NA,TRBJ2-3,TGTGCCAGCAGTGCTTTAACGCAGGGGCCAGATACGCAGTATTTT,CASSALTQGPDTQYF
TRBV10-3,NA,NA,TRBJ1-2,TGTGCCATCAGTGACTTCAGGAAGGATAGGGAAGCCTATGGCTACACCTTC,CAISDFRKDREAYGYTF
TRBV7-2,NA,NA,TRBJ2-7,TGTGCCAGCAGCTTGGACAGCCGAGAATCCTACGAGCAGTACTTC,CASSLDSRESYEQYF
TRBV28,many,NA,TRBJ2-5,TGTGCCAGCAGTTTAGTCGGGGGGCGTCGAAAGACCCAGTACTTC,CASSLVGGRRKTQYF
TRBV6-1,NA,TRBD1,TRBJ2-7,TGTGCCAGCAGTCTAATTCAGACAGGGTCCTACGAGCAGTACTTC,CASSLIQTGSYEQYF
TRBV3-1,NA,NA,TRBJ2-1,TGTGCCAGCAGCCTTAGCTATAACTACAATGAGCAGTTCTTC,CASSLSYNYNEQFF
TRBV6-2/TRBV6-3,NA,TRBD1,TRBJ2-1,TGTGCCAGCAGTTCCGACAGGGCGATCGGTGAGCAGTTCTTC,CASSSDRAIGEQFF
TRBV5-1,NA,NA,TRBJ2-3,TGCGCCAGCAGCTTGGGGGACCCGAGGACAGATACGCAGTATTTT,CASSLGDPRTDTQYF
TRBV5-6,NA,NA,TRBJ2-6,TGTGCCAGCAGCCTGAGGGTAATCTCTGGGGCCAACGTCCTGACTTTC,CASSLRVISGANVLTF
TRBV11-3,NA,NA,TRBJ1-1,TGTGCCAGCAGCGGAGCGAACACTGAAGCTTTCTTT,CASSGANTEAFF
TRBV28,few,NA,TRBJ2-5,TGTGCCAGCAGTGGGGCAGGGCAAGCTCAAGAGACCCAGTACTTC,CASSGAGQAQETQYF
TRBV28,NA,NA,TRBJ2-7,TGTGCCAGCAGCTTTAACGGCCTGCCCCACGAGCAGTACTTC,CASSFNGLPHEQYF
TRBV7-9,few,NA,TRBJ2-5,TGTGCCAGCAGCCAACAGGGAGAAGAGACCCAGTACTTC,CASSQQGEETQYF
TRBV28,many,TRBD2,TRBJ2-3,TGTGCCAGCAGGGATACAGGACTAGCGGGAGTTACAGATACGCAGTATTTT,CASRDTGLAGVTDTQYF
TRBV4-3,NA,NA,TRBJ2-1,TGCGCCAGCAGCCAAGTTCCTCTAACTGACAATGAGCAGTTCTTC,CASSQVPLTDNEQFF
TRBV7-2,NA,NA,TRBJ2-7,TGTGCCAGCAGCCAAAAAAACCACCAGACTTTCTCCTACGAGCAGTACTTC,CASSQKNHQTFSYEQYF
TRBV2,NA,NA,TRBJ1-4,TGTGCCAGCAGTCGGCGATCAGTCAGGGGAAATGAAAAACTGTTTTTT,CASSRRSVRGNEKLFF
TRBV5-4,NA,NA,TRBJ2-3,TGTGCCAGCAGCTTGACAGGGCGAACCACAGATACGCAGTATTTT,CASSLTGRTTDTQYF
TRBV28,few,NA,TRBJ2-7,TGTGCCAGCAGTTTACCCCTCCAGGGCCACGAGCAGTACTTC,CASSLPLQGHEQYF
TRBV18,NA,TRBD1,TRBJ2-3,TGTGCCAGCTCACAAAGACAGGGGGACACAGATACGCAGTATTTT,CASSQRQGDTDTQYF
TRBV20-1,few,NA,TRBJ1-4,TGCAGTGCTAGCGGGAGAGCAACTAATGAAAAACTGTTTTTT,CSASGRATNEKLFF
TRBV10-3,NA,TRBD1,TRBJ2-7,TGTGCCAGTGCACTTCAGGGGGCAACCTACGAGCAGTACTTC,CASALQGATYEQYF
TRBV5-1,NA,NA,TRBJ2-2,TGCGCCAGCAGTGGACGGGGGGCTAACACCGGGGAGCTGTTTTTT,CASSGRGANTGELFF
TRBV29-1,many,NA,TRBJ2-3,TGCAGCGGTTCGACCGCGACAGATACGCAGTATTTT,CSGSTATDTQYF
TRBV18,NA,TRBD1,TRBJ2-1,TGTGCCAGCTCACCCGACAGGGGAGCCTACAATGAGCAGTTCTTC,CASSPDRGAYNEQFF
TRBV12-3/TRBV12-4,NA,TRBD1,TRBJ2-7,TGTGCCAGCAGTTTAGGGGGACAGGGGGCCTCCGAGCAGTACTTC,CASSLGGQGASEQYF
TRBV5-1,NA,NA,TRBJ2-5,TGCGCCAGCAGCTCCATGGGTAGCTTGGAGACCCAGTACTTC,CASSSMGSLETQYF
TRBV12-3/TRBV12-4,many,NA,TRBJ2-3,TGTGCCAGCAATTCGGACCTCACAGATACGCAGTATTTT,CASNSDLTDTQYF
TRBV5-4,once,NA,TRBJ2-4,TGTGCCAGCAGCCTGGACGGCCGATTGTCCGTGGACATTCAGTACTTC,CASSLDGRLSVDIQYF
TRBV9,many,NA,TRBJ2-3,TGTGCCAGCAGCGTAGGGCAGGGAGACACAGATACGCAGTATTTT,CASSVGQGDTDTQYF
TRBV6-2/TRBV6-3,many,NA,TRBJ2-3,TGTGCCAGCAGCCTCGCGGACCGGGGGTCAGGCACAGATACGCAGTATTTT,CASSLADRGSGTDTQYF
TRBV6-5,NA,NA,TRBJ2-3,TGTGCCAGCAGTTACAGAGGGACCCACACAGATACGCAGTATTTT,CASSYRGTHTDTQYF
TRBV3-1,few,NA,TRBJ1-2,TGTGCCAGCAGCCATGGGGGGCCGGGCGGCTACACCTTC,CASSHGGPGGYTF
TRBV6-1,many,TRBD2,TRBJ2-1,TGTGCCATCACGGGGGGGCACTCCTACAATGAGCAGTTCTTC,CAITGGHSYNEQFF